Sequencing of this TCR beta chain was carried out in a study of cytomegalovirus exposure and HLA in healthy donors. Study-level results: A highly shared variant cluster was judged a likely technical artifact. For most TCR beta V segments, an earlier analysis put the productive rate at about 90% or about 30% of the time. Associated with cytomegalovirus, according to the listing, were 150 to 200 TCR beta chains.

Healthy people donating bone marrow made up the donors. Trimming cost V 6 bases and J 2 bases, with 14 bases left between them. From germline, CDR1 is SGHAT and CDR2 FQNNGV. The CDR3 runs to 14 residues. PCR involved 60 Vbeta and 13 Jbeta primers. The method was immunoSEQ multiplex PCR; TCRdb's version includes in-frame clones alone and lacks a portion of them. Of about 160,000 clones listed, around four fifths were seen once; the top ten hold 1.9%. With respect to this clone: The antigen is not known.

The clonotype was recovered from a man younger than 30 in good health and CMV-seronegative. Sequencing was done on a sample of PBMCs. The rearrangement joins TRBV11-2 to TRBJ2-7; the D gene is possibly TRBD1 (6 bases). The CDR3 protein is CASRARGTTYEQYF. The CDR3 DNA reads TGTGCCAGCAGGGCTAGAGGGACAACCTACGAGCAGTACTTC.